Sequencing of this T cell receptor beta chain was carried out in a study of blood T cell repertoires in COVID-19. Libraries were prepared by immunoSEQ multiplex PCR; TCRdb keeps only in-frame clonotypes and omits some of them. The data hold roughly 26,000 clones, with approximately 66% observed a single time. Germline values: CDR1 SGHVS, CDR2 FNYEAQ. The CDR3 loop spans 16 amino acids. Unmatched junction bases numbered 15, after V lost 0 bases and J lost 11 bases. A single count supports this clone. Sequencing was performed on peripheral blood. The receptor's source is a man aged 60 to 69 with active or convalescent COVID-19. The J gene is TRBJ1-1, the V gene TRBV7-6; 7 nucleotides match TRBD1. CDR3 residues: CASSLAVWDSPLGAFF. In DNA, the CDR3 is TGTGCCAGCAGCTTAGCAGTTTGGGACAGCCCCCTCGGGGCTTTCTTT.